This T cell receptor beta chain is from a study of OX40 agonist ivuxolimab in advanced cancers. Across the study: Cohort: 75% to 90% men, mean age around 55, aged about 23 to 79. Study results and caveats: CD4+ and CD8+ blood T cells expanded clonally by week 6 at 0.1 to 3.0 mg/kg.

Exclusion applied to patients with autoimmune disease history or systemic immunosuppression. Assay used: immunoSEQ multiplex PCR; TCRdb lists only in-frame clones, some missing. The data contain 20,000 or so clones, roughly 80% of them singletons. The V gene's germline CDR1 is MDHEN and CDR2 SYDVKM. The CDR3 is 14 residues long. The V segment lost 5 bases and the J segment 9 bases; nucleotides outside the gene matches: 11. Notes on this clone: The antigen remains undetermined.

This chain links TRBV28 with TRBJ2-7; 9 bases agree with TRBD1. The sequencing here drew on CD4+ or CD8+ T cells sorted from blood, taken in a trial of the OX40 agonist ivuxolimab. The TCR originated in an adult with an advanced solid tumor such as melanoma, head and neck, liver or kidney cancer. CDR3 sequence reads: CASSTGGFIDGQYF. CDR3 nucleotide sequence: TGTGCCAGCAGTACAGGGGGCTTTATCGACGGGCAGTACTTC.